This TCR beta chain was observed in a study of CD8 T cells in ankylosing spondylitis. Overall study results and limits: Disease-linked clones were reportedly significantly enriched in matched ankylosing spondylitis synovial fluid. Made up of several highly homologous variants, a TCR beta motif appeared characteristic of ankylosing spondylitis blood.

The CDR3 covers 15 residues. The V gene's germline CDR1 is LGHNA and CDR2 YNFKEQ. V was shortened by 3 bases and J by 16 bases, with 25 bases between the two germline ends. Quantitative barcoded 5'-RACE was used to prepare TCR beta libraries. TCRdb recomputed calls from the 5' RACE reads with MiXCR, one row per CDR3 protein. The sample includes approximately 340,000 distinct CDR3 sequences, approximately 15% of them seen just once. The sample holds many counts of this clonotype. Its target is not known. The receptor's source is a male donor with ankylosing spondylitis or in good health (not recorded which). Sequences were obtained from blood, either unsorted or a sorted T cell fraction (not recorded which). The chain carries TRBV4-2 and TRBJ2-1; D is unresolved. The CDR3 DNA reads TGTGCCAGCAGCCACTCCACCTATCCGCCGGAGTCTGAATTCTTC. It yields the protein CASSHSTYPPESEFF.